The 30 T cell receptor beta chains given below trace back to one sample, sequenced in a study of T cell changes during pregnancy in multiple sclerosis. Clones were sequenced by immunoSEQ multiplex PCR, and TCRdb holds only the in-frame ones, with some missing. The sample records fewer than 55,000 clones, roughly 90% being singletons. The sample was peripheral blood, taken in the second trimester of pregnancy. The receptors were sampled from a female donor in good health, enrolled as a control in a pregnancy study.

CDR3 region: CSVAEVAWNEQYF. The CDR3 DNA reads as TGCAGCGTTGCCGAGGTAGCTTGGAACGAGCAGTACTTC. This sequence joins TRBV29-1 and TRBJ2-7; D remains ambiguous. V lost 4 bases and J 5 bases, leaving 15 bases between the germline ends. Germline values: CDR1 SQVTM, CDR2 ANQGSEA. The CDR3 runs 13 residues.

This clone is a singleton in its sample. The CDR3 nucleotides read TGTGCCAGCTCAGAGACCGGGACAGGACTCACCGGGGAGCTGTTTTTT. Protein product: CASSETGTGLTGELFF. The V call is TRBV18, the J call TRBJ2-2, with TRBD1 identical over 8 bases. The germline V gene encodes CDR1 KGHSH and CDR2 LQKENI. The CDR3 extends over 16 amino acids. V shed 5 bases, J shed 4 bases, and the junction held 9 bases outside the gene matches.

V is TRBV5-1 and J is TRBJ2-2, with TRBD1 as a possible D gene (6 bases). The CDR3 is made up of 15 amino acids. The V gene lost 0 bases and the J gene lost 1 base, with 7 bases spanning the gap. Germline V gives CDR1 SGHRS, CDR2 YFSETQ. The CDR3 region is CASSLVTGNTGELFF. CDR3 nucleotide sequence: TGCGCCAGCAGCTTGGTGACAGGGAACACCGGGGAGCTGTTTTTT.

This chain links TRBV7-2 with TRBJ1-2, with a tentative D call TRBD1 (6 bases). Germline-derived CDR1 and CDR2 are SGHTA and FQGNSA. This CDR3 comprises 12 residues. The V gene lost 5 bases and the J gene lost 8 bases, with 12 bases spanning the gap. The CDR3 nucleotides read TGTGCCAGCAGCCCCGTTGGGGGCGGCTACACCTTC. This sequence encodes CASSPVGGGYTF. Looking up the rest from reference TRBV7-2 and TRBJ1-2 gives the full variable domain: GAGVSQSPSNKVTEKGKDVELRCDPISGHTALYWYRQSLGQGLEFLIYFQGNSAPDKSGLPSDRFSAERTGGSVSTLTIQRTQQEDSAVYLCASSPVGGGYTFGSGTRLTVV.

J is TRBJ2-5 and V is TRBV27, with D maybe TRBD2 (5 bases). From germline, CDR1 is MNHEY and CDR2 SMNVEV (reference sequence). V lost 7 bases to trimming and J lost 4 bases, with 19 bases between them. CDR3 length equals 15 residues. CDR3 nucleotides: TGTGCCAGCAATCTTGCTGGGAGTATGAGAGAGACCCAGTACTTC. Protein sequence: CASNLAGSMRETQYF.

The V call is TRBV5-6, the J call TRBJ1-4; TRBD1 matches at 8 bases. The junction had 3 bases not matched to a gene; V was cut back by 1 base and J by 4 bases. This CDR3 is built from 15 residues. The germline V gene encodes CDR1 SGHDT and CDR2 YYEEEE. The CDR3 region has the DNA TGTGCCAGCAGCTTGCAGGGGGCGGGTAATGAAAAACTGTTTTTT. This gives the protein CASSLQGAGNEKLFF.

The DNA for the CDR3 is TGTGCCAGCAGCCAGCCGGGGGAGACCCAGTACTTC. This encodes CASSQPGETQYF. This sequence joins TRBV5-4 and TRBJ2-5; D possibly corresponds to TRBD2 (5 bases). Germline CDR1 reads SGHNT; CDR2 reads YYREEE (reference sequence). The CDR3 totals 12 residues. Between the trimmed V and J ends, which lost 4 bases and 5 bases, there was a span of 9 bases.

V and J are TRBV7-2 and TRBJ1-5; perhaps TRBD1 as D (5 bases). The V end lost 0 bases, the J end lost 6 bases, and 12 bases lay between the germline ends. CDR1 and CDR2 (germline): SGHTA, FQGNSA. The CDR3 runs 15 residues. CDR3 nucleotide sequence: TGTGCCAGCAGCTTAGCGCTGGGGCTCGGTCAGCCCCAGCATTTT. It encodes CASSLALGLGQPQHF.

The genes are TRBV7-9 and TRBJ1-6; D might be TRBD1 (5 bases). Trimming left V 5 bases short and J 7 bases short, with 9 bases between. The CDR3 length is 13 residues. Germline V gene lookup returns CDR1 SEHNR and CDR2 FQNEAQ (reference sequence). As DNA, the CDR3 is TGTGCCAGCAGCCTGGGGGGGAATTCACCCCTCCACTTT. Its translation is CASSLGGNSPLHF.

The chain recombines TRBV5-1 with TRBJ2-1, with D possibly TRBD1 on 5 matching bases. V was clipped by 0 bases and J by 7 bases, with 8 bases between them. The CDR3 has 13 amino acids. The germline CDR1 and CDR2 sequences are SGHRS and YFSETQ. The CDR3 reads CASSLEGWNEQFF. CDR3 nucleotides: TGCGCCAGCAGCTTGGAGGGGTGGAATGAGCAGTTCTTC. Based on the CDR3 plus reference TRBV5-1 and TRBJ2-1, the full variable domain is KAGVTQTPRYLIKTRGQQVTLSCSPISGHRSVSWYQQTPGQGLQFLFEYFSETQRNKGNFPGRFSGRQFSNSRSEMNVSTLELGDSALYLCASSLEGWNEQFFGPGTRLTVL.

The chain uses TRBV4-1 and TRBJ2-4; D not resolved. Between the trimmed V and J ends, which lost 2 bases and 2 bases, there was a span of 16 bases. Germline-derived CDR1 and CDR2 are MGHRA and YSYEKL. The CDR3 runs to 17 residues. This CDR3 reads CASSQLFLSGTKNIQYF. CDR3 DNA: TGCGCCAGCAGCCAACTCTTTCTTTCTGGCACCAAAAACATTCAGTACTTC.

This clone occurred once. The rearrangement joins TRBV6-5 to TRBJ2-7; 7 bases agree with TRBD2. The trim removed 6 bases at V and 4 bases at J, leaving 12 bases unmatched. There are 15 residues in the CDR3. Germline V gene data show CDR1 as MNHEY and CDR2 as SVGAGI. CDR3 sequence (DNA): TGTGCCAGCAGCCTAACCCGGCTAGCGGAGTACGAGCAGTACTTC. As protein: CASSLTRLAEYEQYF.

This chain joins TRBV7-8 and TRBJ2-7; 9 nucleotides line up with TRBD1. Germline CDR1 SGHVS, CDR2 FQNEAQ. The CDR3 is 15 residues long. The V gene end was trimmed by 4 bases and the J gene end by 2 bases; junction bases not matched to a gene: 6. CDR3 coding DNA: TGTGCCAGCAGCTACGGGACAGGGAACACCTACGAGCAGTACTTC. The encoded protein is CASSYGTGNTYEQYF.

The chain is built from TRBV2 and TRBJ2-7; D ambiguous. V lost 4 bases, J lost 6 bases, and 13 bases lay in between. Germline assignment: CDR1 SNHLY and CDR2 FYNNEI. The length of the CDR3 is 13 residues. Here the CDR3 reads CASSVTFSREQYF. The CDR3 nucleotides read TGTGCCAGCAGTGTAACATTTTCCCGCGAGCAGTACTTC. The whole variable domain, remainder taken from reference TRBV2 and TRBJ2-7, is EPEVTQTPSHQVTQMGQEVILRCVPISNHLYFYWYRQILGQKVEFLVSFYNNEISEKSEIFDDQFSVERPDGSNFTLKIRSTKLEDSAMYFCASSVTFSREQYFGPGTRLTVT.

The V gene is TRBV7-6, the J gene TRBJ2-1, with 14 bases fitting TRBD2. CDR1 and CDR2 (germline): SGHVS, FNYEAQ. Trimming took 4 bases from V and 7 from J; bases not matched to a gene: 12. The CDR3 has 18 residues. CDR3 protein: CASSSTPGLAGVGNEQFF. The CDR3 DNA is TGTGCCAGCAGCTCGACCCCGGGACTAGCGGGGGTAGGTAATGAGCAGTTCTTC.

Written as DNA, the CDR3 is TGTGGTGGGCCGGGCCTTACTAGCACAGTAGCCGCCCTCACAGATACGCAGTATTTT. Protein product: CGGPGLTSTVAALTDTQYF. The V gene is TRBV19, the J gene TRBJ2-3; perhaps TRBD2 as D (6 bases). CDR1 and CDR2 (germline): LNHDA, SQIVND (reference sequence). The CDR3 covers 19 residues.

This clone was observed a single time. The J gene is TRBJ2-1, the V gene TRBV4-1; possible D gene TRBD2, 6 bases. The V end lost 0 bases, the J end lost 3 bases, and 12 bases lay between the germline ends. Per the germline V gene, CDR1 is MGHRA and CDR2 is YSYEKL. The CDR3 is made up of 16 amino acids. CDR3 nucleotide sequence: TGCGCCAGCAGCCAAGATGGGACTGCCAGCTACAATGAGCAGTTCTTC. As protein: CASSQDGTASYNEQFF.

CDR3 protein: CASSLPSTGNYGYTF. Here the CDR3 DNA reads TGTGCCAGCAGCTTACCCTCGACAGGGAACTATGGCTACACCTTC. The chain joins TRBV7-9 to TRBJ1-2; 7 bases agree with TRBD1. The CDR3 contains 15 residues. Per the germline V gene, CDR1 is SEHNR and CDR2 is FQNEAQ (reference sequence). V gave up 2 bases and J gave up 2 bases; unmatched junction bases: 5.

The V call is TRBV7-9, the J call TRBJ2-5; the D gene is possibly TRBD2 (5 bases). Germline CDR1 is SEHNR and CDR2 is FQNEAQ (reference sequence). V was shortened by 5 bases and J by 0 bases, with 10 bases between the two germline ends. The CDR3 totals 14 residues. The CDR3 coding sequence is TGTGCCAGCAGCCAAACCGGGAACCAAGAGACCCAGTACTTC. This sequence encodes CASSQTGNQETQYF.

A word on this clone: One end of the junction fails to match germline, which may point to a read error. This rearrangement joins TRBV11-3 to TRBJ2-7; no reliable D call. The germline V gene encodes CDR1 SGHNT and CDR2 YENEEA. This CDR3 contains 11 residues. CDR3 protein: CASSLEGELHF. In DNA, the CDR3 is TGTGCCAGCAGCTTAGAGGGCGAGTTACACTTC.

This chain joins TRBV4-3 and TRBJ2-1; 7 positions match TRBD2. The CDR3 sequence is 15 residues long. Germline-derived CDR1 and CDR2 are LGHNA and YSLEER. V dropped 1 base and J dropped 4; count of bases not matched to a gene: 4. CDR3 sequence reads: CASSQGPAGYNEQFF. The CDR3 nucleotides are TGCGCCAGCAGCCAAGGGCCAGCGGGGTACAATGAGCAGTTCTTC.

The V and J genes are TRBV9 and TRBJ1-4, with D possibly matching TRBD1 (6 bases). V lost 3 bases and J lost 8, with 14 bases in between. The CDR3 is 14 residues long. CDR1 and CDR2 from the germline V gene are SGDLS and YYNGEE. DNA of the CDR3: TGTGCCAGCAGCGCCCTCGGGGGGCTGGAAAAACTGTTTTTT. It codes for CASSALGGLEKLFF.

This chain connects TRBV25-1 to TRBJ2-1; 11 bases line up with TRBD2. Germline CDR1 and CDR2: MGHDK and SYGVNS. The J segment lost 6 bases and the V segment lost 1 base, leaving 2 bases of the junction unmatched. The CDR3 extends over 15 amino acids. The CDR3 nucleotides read TGTGCCAGCAGTGAATGGACTAGCGGGCCCAATGAGCAGTTCTTC. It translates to CASSEWTSGPNEQFF.

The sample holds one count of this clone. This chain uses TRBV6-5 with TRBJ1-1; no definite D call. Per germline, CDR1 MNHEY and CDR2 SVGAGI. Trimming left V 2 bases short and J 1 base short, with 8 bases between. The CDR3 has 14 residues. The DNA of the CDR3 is TGTGCCAGCAGTTACGCCACCGGGAACACTGAAGCTTTCTTT. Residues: CASSYATGNTEAFF.

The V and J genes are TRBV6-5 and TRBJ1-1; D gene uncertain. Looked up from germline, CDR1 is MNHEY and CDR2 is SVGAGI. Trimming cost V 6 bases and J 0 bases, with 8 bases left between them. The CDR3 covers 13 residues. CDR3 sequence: CASSLKLNTEAFF. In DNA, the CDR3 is TGTGCCAGCAGCCTCAAGCTGAACACTGAAGCTTTCTTT.

The CDR3 loop is CASSVNLQGALGNTIYF. CDR3 DNA sequence: TGTGCCAGCAGCGTAAACCTACAGGGGGCGCTGGGAAACACCATATATTTT. The genes are TRBV7-2 and TRBJ1-3; 9 bases match TRBD1. This CDR3 has 17 amino acids. Germline CDR1 reads SGHTA; CDR2 reads FQGNSA. J gave up 4 bases and V 5 bases, and 12 bases lay outside the gene matches.

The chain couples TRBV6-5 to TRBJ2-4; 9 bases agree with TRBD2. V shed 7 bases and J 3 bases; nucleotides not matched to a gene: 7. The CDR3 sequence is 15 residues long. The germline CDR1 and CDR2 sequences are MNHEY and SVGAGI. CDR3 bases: TGTGCCAGCATGCCTAGCGGGGAAGGCAAAAACATTCAGTACTTC. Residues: CASMPSGEGKNIQYF.

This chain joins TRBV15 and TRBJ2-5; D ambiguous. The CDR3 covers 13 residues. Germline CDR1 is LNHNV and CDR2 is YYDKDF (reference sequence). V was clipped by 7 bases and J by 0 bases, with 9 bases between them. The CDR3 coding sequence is TGTGCCACCAAGTATCGGGACCAAGAGACCCAGTACTTC. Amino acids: CATKYRDQETQYF.

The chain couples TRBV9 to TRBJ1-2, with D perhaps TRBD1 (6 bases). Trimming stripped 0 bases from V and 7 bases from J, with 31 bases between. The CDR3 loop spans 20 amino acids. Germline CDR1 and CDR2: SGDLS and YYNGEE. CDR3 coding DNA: TGTGCCAGCAGCGTAGATCCAGCAGGGTTTCCAGGGGACCTGACCTCTGGCTACACCTTC. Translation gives CASSVDPAGFPGDLTSGYTF.

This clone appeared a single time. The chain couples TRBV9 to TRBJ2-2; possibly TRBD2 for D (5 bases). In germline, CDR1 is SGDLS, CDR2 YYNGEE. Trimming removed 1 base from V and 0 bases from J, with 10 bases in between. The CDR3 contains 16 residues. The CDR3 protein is CASSVLPAANTGELFF. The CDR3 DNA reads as TGTGCCAGCAGCGTACTGCCAGCGGCGAACACCGGGGAGCTGTTTTTT.